This TCR beta chain was recorded in a study of Ad26.COV2.S vaccination and SARS-CoV-2 variants. Indicated treatment: approximately 18 received Ad26.COV2.S at low or high dose, single or two shots; about 5 received placebo; per-sample allocation not given. Samples came from day 63 after the first vaccine or placebo injection. Between the trimmed V and J ends, which lost 3 bases and 1 base, there was a span of 12 bases. The CDR3 has 15 residues. Germline lookup yields CDR1 MDHEN and CDR2 SYDVKM. Here immunoSEQ multiplex PCR was the method, and the copy in TCRdb shows in-frame clones only, minus some. The table has about 440,000 clones, around 91% seen once; the top ten hold roughly 4.3%.

This TCR was sampled from a person aged 18 to 65 who received the Ad26.COV2.S COVID-19 vaccine or a placebo. V is TRBV28 and J is TRBJ2-5; D uncertain. Sequencing was performed on peripheral blood, taken in a trial of Ad26.COV2.S vaccine versus placebo. CDR3 sequence: CASSFSAPGQETQYF. The CDR3 DNA reads TGTGCCAGCAGTTTTTCGGCTCCGGGCCAAGAGACCCAGTACTTC.